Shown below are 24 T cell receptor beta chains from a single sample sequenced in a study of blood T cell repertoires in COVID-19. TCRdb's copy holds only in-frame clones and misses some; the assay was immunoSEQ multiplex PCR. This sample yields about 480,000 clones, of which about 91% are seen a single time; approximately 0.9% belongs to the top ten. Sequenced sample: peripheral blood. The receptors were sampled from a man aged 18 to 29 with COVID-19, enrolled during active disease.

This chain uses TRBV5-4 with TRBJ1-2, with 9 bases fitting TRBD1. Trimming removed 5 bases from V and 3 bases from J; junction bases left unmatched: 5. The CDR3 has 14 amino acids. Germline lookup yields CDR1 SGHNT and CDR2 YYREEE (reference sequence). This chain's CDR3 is CASRGTGGDYGYTF. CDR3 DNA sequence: TGTGCCAGCAGGGGTACAGGGGGCGACTATGGCTACACCTTC.

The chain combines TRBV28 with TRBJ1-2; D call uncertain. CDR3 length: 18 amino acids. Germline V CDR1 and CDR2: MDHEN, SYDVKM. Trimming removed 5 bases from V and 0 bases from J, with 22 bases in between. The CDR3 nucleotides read TGTGCCAGCAGTCCGAATGAGGGAGCCCGGCCTACTAACTATGGCTACACCTTC. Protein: CASSPNEGARPTNYGYTF.

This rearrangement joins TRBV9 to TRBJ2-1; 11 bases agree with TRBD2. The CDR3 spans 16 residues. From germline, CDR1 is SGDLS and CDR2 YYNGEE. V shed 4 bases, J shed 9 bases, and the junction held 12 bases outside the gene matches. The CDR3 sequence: CASSPRGGLAGGEQFF. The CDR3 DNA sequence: TGTGCCAGCAGCCCGAGGGGGGGTCTAGCGGGAGGTGAGCAGTTCTTC.

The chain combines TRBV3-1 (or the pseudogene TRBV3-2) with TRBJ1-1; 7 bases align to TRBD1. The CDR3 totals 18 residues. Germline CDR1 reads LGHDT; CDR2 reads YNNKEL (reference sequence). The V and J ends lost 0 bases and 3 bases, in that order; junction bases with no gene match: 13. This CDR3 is CASSQDRGQHRGYTEAFF. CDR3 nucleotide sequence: TGTGCCAGCAGCCAAGATCGGGGGCAGCACAGGGGATACACTGAAGCTTTCTTT.

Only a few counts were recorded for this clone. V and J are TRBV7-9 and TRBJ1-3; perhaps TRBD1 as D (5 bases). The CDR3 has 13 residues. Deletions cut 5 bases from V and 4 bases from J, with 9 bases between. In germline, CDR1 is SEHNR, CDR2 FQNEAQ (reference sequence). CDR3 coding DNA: TGTGCCAGCAGCAGAAAGGGGGGAAACACCATATATTTT. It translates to CASSRKGGNTIYF.

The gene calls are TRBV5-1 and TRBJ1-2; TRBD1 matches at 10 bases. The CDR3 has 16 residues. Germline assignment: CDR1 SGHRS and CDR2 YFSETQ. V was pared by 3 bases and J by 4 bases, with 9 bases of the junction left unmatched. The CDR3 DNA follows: TGCGCCAGCAGCTCCTCCGGGACAGGGGACCCCTATGGCTACACCTTC. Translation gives CASSSSGTGDPYGYTF.

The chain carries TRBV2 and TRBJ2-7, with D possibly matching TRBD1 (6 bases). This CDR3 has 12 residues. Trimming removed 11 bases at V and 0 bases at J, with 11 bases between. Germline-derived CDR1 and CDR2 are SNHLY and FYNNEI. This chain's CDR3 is CAGRDNSYEQYF. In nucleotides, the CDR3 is TGTGCCGGCCGGGACAACTCCTACGAGCAGTACTTC.

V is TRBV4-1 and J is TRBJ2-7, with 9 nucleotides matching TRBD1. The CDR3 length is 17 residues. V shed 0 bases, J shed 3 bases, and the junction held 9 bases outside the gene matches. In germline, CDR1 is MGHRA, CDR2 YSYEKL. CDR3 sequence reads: CASSQDKMGQGLYEQYF. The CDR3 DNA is TGCGCCAGCAGCCAAGATAAAATGGGACAGGGCCTCTACGAGCAGTACTTC.

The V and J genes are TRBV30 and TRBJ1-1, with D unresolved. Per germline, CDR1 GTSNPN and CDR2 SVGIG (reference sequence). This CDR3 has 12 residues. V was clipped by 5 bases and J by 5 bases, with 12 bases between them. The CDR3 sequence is CAWFSGWTEAFF. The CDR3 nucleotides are TGTGCCTGGTTTTCGGGGTGGACTGAAGCTTTCTTT. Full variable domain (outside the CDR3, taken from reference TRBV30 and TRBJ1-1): SQTIHQWPATLVQPVGSPLSLECTVEGTSNPNLYWYRQAAGRGLQLLFYSVGIGQISSEVPQNLSASRPQDRQFILSSKKLLLSDSGFYLCAWFSGWTEAFFGQGTRLTVV.

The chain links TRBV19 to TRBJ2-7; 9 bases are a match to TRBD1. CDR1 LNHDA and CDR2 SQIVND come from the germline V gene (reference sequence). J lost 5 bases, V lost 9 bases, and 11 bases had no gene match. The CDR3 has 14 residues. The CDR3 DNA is TGTGCCAGCCTCTATACAGGGGGCCTGCACGAGCAGTACTTC. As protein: CASLYTGGLHEQYF.

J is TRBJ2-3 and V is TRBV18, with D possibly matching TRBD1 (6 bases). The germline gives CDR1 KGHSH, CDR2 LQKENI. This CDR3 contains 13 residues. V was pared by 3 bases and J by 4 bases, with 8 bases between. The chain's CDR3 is CASSPPGADTQYF. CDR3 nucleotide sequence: TGTGCCAGCTCACCGCCAGGGGCAGATACGCAGTATTTT.

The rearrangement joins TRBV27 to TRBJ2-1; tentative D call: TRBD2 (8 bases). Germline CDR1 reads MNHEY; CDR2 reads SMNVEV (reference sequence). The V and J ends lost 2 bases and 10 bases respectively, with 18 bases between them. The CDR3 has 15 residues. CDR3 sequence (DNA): TGTGCCAGCAGTTTAAGGGGGCGGGGGGTATGGGAGCAGTTCTTC. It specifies CASSLRGRGVWEQFF.

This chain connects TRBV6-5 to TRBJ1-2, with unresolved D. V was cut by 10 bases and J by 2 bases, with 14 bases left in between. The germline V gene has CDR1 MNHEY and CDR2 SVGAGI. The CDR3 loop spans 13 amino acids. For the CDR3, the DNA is TGTGCCACCAAAAGAGACACCAACTATGGCTACACCTTC. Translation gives CATKRDTNYGYTF.

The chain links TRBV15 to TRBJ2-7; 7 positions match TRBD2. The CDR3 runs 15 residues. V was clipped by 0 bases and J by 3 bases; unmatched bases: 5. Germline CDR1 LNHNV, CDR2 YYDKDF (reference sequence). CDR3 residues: CATSREGGSDYEQYF. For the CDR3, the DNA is TGTGCCACCAGCAGAGAGGGCGGGAGTGACTACGAGCAGTACTTC.

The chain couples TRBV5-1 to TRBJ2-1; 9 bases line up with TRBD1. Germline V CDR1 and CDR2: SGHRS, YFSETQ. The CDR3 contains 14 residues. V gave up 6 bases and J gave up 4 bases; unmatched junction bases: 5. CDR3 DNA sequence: TGCGCCAGCAAAGACGGGACAGGGTACAATGAGCAGTTCTTC. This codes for CASKDGTGYNEQFF.

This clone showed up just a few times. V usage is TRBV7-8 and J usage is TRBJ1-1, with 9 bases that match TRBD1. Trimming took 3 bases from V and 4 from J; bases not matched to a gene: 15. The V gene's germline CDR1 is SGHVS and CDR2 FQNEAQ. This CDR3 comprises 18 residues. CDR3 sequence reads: CASSFNPLGTGTSTEAFF. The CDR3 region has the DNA TGTGCCAGCAGCTTCAACCCGCTGGGGACAGGGACAAGCACTGAAGCTTTCTTT.

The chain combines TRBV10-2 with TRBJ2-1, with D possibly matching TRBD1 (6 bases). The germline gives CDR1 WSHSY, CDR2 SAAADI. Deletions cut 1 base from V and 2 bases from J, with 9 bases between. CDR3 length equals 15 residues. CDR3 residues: CASSELRQAYNEQFF. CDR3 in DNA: TGCGCCAGCAGTGAGTTGCGACAGGCCTACAATGAGCAGTTCTTC.

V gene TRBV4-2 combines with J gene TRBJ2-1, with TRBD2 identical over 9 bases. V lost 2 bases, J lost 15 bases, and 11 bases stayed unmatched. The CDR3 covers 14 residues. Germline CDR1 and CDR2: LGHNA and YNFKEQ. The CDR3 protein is CASSQLATSGALFF. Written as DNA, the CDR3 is TGTGCCAGCAGCCAACTGGCGACTAGCGGAGCTCTGTTCTTC.

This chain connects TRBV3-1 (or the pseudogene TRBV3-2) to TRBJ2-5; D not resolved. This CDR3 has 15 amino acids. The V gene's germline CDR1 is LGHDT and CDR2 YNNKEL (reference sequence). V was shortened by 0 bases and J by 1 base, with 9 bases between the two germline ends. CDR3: CASSQELTGQETQYF. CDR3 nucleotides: TGTGCCAGCAGCCAAGAACTAACCGGCCAAGAGACCCAGTACTTC.

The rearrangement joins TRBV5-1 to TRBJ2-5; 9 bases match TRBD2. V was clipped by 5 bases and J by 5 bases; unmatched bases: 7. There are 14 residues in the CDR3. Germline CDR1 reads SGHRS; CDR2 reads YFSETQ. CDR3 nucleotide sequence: TGCGCCAGCAGTTCCGCGGGGGGGAGTGAGACCCAGTACTTC. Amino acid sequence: CASSSAGGSETQYF. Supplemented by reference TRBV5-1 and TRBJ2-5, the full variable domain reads KAGVTQTPRYLIKTRGQQVTLSCSPISGHRSVSWYQQTPGQGLQFLFEYFSETQRNKGNFPGRFSGRQFSNSRSEMNVSTLELGDSALYLCASSSAGGSETQYFGPGTRLLVL.

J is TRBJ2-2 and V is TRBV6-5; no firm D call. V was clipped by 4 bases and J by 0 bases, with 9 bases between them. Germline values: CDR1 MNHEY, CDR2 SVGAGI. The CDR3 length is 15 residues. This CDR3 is CASSFAVTNTGELFF. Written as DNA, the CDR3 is TGTGCCAGCAGTTTCGCGGTGACGAACACCGGGGAGCTGTTTTTT.

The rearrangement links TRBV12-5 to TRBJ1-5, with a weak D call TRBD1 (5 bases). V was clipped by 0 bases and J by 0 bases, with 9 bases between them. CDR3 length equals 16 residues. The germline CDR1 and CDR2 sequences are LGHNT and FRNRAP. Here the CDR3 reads CASGLVVQGSNQPQHF. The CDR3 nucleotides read TGTGCTAGTGGTTTGGTAGTTCAGGGTAGCAATCAGCCCCAGCATTTT. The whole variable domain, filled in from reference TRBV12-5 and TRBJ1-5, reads DARVTQTPRHKVTEMGQEVTMRCQPILGHNTVFWYRQTMMQGLELLAYFRNRAPLDDSGMPKDRFSAEMPDATLATLKIQPSEPRDSAVYFCASGLVVQGSNQPQHFGDGTRLSIL.

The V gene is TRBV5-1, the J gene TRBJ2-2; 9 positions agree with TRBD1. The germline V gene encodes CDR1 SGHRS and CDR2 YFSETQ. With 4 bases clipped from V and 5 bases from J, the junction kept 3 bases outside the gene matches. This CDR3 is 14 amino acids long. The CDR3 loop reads CASSTGGRTGELFF. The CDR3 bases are TGCGCCAGCAGCACAGGGGGCAGAACCGGGGAGCTGTTTTTT.

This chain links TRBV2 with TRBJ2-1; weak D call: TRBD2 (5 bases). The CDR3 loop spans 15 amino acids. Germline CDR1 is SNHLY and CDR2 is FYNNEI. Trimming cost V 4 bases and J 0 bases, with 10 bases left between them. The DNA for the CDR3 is TGTGCCAGCAGTGGCGGGCGTACCTCCTACAATGAGCAGTTCTTC. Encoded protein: CASSGGRTSYNEQFF.